The clone carrying this T cell receptor (beta chain) has more than one count but fewer than ten. Its cognate antigen is unknown. The source of the sample is a study of Graves' ophthalmopathy and Graves' hyperthyroidism. Whole-study context: The authors collected peripheral blood at initial diagnosis, before any treatment.

Transcripts of RNA were the source for amplifying TCR beta CDR3 regions. Scientists carried out first-round RT-PCR using HTBI primers and then a second-round multiplex PCR. Each CDR3 protein is one row after TCRdb ran MiXCR on the multiplex PCR reads. Of about 400,000 distinct CDR3 sequences in the sample, around a fifth were seen once. Findings of the study overall: Sensitivity reached 87.88% and specificity almost 83% for a 13-signature model separating ophthalmopathy from stable hyperthyroidism.

After removal of 5 bases from V and 11 bases from J, the junction contained 12 bases not matched to a gene. Germline V gives CDR1 SEHNR, CDR2 FQNEAQ (reference sequence). The CDR3 has 15 residues. The receptor's source is a woman between 18 and 30 years old with stable Graves' hyperthyroidism. The chain employs TRBV7-9 and TRBJ1-1; 12 bases are a match to TRBD1. Material: peripheral blood. The CDR3: CASSPRGDRGLRAFF. CDR3 bases: TGTGCCAGCAGCCCCCGGGGGGACAGGGGGCTGCGTGCTTTCTTT.